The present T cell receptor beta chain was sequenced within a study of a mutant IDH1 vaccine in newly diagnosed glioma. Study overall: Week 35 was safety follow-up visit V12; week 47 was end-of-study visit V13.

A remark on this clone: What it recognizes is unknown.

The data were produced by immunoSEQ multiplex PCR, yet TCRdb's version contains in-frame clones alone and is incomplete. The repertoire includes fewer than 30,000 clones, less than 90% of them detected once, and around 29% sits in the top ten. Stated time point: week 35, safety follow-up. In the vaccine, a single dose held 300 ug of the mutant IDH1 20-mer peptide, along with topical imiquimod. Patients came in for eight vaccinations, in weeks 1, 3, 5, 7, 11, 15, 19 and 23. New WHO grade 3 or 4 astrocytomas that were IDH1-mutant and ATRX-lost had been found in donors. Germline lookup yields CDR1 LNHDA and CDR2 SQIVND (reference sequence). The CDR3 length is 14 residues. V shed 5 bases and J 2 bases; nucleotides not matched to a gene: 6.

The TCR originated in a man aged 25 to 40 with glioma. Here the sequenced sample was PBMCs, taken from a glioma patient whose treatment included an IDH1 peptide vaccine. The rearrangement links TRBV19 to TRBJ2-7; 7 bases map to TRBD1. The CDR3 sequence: CASSDGTAAYEQYF. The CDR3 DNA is TGTGCCAGTAGTGACGGGACAGCAGCCTACGAGCAGTACTTC.